The 32 T cell receptor beta chains reported below all come from one sample, sequenced in a study of metastatic and nonmetastatic thyroid tumors. TCRdb recomputed clones from the PCR reads via MiXCR. The sample has roughly 16,000 clones, 15% to 18% seen once; the top ten hold about 18%. All patients reached thyroid surgery having received no treatment beforehand. Sequenced input: blood. The receptor set was obtained from a female donor with papillary thyroid cancer or a benign thyroid nodule (not recorded which). Some clones in this sample may be carry-over from other donors' samples.

Sample share makes this clone medium-sized. V gene TRBV6-5 combines with J gene TRBJ2-1, with D tentatively TRBD1 or TRBD2 (5 bases each). CDR1 and CDR2 (germline): MNHEY, SVGAGI. V lost 0 bases to trimming and J lost 8 bases, with 20 bases between them. CDR3 length equals 17 residues. The CDR3 spells CASSYSNTGAERDEQFF. In DNA, the CDR3 is TGTGCCAGCAGTTACTCTAATACCGGGGCTGAACGGGATGAGCAGTTCTTC.

Many counts were recorded for this clone. V usage is TRBV10-3 and J usage is TRBJ1-3, with D possibly TRBD1 on 5 matching bases. Trimming left V 2 bases short and J 3 bases short, with 14 bases between. Per germline, CDR1 ENHRY and CDR2 SYGVKD. The CDR3 has 16 residues. CDR3: CAISEQPGKDGNTIYF. For the CDR3, the DNA is TGTGCCATCAGTGAGCAACCAGGGAAAGATGGAAACACCATATATTTT.

Sample share makes this clone medium-sized. This chain links TRBV6-1 with TRBJ1-1, with 9 bases lining up with TRBD1. The ends lost 5 bases at V and 4 bases at J; junction bases unmatched: 5. The CDR3 totals 14 residues. The germline V gene encodes CDR1 MNHNS and CDR2 SASEGT. CDR3 sequence reads: CASSRQGGSTEAFF. The CDR3 DNA is TGTGCCAGCAGTCGACAGGGGGGTTCCACTGAAGCTTTCTTT.

This clone was seen a handful of times. The chain combines TRBV18 with TRBJ1-1, with D perhaps matching TRBD1 (6 bases). The CDR3 runs 16 residues. From germline, CDR1 is KGHSH and CDR2 LQKENI. V dropped 3 bases and J dropped 1 base, with 15 bases sitting between them. CDR3 DNA: TGTGCCAGCTCACCTAACACCGGGACACAGAACACTGAAGCTTTCTTT. Translated, it gives CASSPNTGTQNTEAFF.

This clone was counted only a few times. V gene TRBV6-1 combines with J gene TRBJ2-1, with D unclear. CDR3 length: 15 residues. V was shortened by 4 bases and J by 6 bases, with 16 bases between the two germline ends. Per germline, CDR1 MNHNS and CDR2 SASEGT. The CDR3 DNA is TGTGCCAGCAGTGCGTGGGTGTGGGCAAGCAATGAGCAGTTCTTC. This translates into CASSAWVWASNEQFF.

This clone appeared many times. V is TRBV7-6 and J is TRBJ2-2; D is ambiguous. V gave up 5 bases and J gave up 0 bases, with 7 bases separating them. This CDR3 has 14 residues. CDR1 and CDR2 (germline): SGHVS, FNYEAQ. The CDR3 region has the DNA TGTGCCAGCAGCACCCCCCCGAACACCGGGGAGCTGTTTTTT. Translated, it gives CASSTPPNTGELFF.

This clone is termed medium-sized. The genes are TRBV6-1 and TRBJ1-2; D gene uncertain. Germline V CDR1 and CDR2: MNHNS, SASEGT. The CDR3 contains 12 residues. V was shortened by 1 base and J by 4 bases, with 4 bases between the two germline ends. The DNA of the CDR3 is TGTGCCAGCAGTGAAGGGGGCTATGGCTACACCTTC. Translated, it gives CASSEGGYGYTF.

This clone was recorded many times. V usage is TRBV19 and J usage is TRBJ1-1; the D is unclear. V lost 3 bases to trimming and J lost 4 bases, with 9 bases between them. Germline V lookup: CDR1 LNHDA, CDR2 SQIVND (reference sequence). The CDR3 covers 13 residues. The chain's CDR3 is CASSIRTATEAFF. Here the CDR3 DNA reads TGTGCCAGTAGTATTAGGACGGCCACTGAAGCTTTCTTT.

The V and J genes are TRBV5-4 and TRBJ2-7, with D maybe TRBD2 (7 bases). The CDR3 has 13 amino acids. V was clipped by 4 bases and J by 3 bases, with 11 bases between them. Germline V gene lookup returns CDR1 SGHNT and CDR2 YYREEE (reference sequence). In nucleotides, the CDR3 is TGTGCCAGCAGCCCGGGGGGCGGCTACGAGCAGTACTTC. Translation gives CASSPGGGYEQYF.

Note on this clone: This could be a read error, since a much larger clone is one nucleotide away. Other DNA sequences in the sample encode the same CDR3. The chain is built from TRBV5-4 and TRBJ2-3; maybe TRBD2 (5 bases). This CDR3 is built from 16 residues. Germline V CDR1 and CDR2: SGHNT, YYREEE (reference sequence). V was cut by 1 base and J by 0 bases, with 12 bases left in between. Here the CDR3 reads CASSLSGMSSTDTQYF. CDR3 DNA sequence: TGTGCCAGCAGCTTGAGCGGCATGTCGAGCACAGATACGCAGTATTTT.

V is TRBV4-1 and J is TRBJ2-7, with 10 nucleotides matching TRBD2. After removal of 4 bases from V and 3 bases from J, the junction contained 6 bases not matched to a gene. Germline V gene lookup returns CDR1 MGHRA and CDR2 YSYEKL. This CDR3 spans 15 amino acids. The CDR3 nucleotides read TGCGCCAGCAGCCGAAGCGGGACTAGCGACTACGAGCAGTACTTC. Protein sequence: CASSRSGTSDYEQYF.

This clone was detected many times. The DNA of the CDR3 is TGCGCCAGCAGCTTGCAGGCCGTTGGGGGACAGGGGGTGTACATTCAGTACTTC. Translating it yields CASSLQAVGGQGVYIQYF. The chain couples TRBV5-1 to TRBJ2-4; 11 bases map to TRBD1. Germline V gene lookup returns CDR1 SGHRS and CDR2 YFSETQ. The length of the CDR3 is 18 residues. V lost 1 base to trimming and J lost 8 bases; unmatched junction nucleotides: 14.

This clone was observed a few times. The gene calls are TRBV12-3 or TRBV12-4 and TRBJ2-1, with D unresolved. V was cut by 3 bases and J by 4 bases, with 13 bases left in between. This CDR3 spans 15 amino acids. In DNA form, the CDR3 reads TGTGCCAGCAGTTTTCTATTGGGCCCTTACAATGAGCAGTTCTTC. Translation gives CASSFLLGPYNEQFF.

This clone occurred many times. The chain employs TRBV5-4 and TRBJ1-1, with D unclear. Per germline, CDR1 SGHNT and CDR2 YYREEE (reference sequence). This CDR3 is built from 14 residues. V lost 4 bases and J 7 bases, leaving 17 bases between the germline ends. The CDR3 sequence is CASSPHKQNGEAFF. DNA of the CDR3: TGTGCCAGCAGCCCTCATAAACAAAATGGTGAAGCTTTCTTT.

The rearrangement uses TRBV3-1 and TRBJ1-1; D call uncertain. The CDR3 runs to 11 residues. Germline V lookup: CDR1 LGHDT, CDR2 YNNKEL (reference sequence). The V gene lost 3 bases and the J gene lost 5 bases, with 4 bases spanning the gap. The DNA of the CDR3 is TGTGCCAGCAGCCAGGGAACTGAAGCTTTCTTT. This encodes CASSQGTEAFF.

In its sample, this clone was seen a few times. This rearrangement joins TRBV4-2 to TRBJ2-5, with 8 bases matching TRBD2. Per the germline V gene, CDR1 is LGHNA and CDR2 is YNFKEQ. The CDR3 is 18 residues long. The V gene end was trimmed by 0 bases and the J gene end by 5 bases; junction bases not matched to a gene: 14. CDR3 amino acids: CASSQESAGGRGRETQYF. The CDR3 DNA reads TGTGCCAGCAGCCAAGAGTCTGCGGGGGGCCGAGGGCGGGAGACCCAGTACTTC.

There are many counts of this clone. The genes are TRBV7-2 and TRBJ1-1; 7 bases map to TRBD1. The V gene end was trimmed by 5 bases and the J gene end by 3 bases; junction bases not matched to a gene: 9. Germline lookup yields CDR1 SGHTA and CDR2 FQGNSA. CDR3 length: 15 amino acids. In nucleotides, the CDR3 is TGTGCCAGCAGCCTAGACAGGGCGGTTGACACTGAAGCTTTCTTT. Its protein product is CASSLDRAVDTEAFF.

This clone has ten or more counts. The J gene is TRBJ1-3, the V gene TRBV20-1; D is unresolved. Trimming took off 3 bases at V and 4 bases at J, with 7 bases between the two ends. CDR1 and CDR2 (germline): DFQATT, SNEGSKA (reference sequence). The CDR3 consists of 12 residues. CDR3 DNA: TGCAGTGCTAGCGGAGAAGGAAACACCATATATTTT. Protein: CSASGEGNTIYF.

This clone was seen a handful of times. This rearrangement joins TRBV6-2 or TRBV6-3 to TRBJ1-2; 10 nucleotides agree with TRBD1. The germline CDR1 and CDR2 sequences are MNHEY and SVGEGT. The V and J ends lost 6 bases and 8 bases, in that order; junction bases with no gene match: 6. The CDR3 extends over 13 amino acids. This chain's CDR3 is CASSPTGGWGYTF. The CDR3 DNA follows: TGTGCCAGCAGCCCGACAGGGGGCTGGGGCTACACCTTC.

This clone was seen many times. V gene TRBV30 combines with J gene TRBJ1-4; maybe TRBD1 (6 bases). Germline V CDR1 and CDR2: GTSNPN, SVGIG (reference sequence). CDR3 length: 13 residues. Trimming took off 1 base at V and 5 bases at J, with 8 bases between the two ends. CDR3 nucleotide sequence: TGTGCCTGGAGTGGGGACATAAATGAAAAACTGTTTTTT. Its protein product is CAWSGDINEKLFF.

This clone is medium-sized within its sample. This chain links TRBV6-1 with TRBJ2-1; D unresolved. This CDR3 region has 12 residues. V was shortened by 6 bases and J by 4 bases, with 7 bases between the two germline ends. Germline V gene sequence: CDR1 MNHNS, CDR2 SASEGT. The CDR3 region is CASREIYNEQFF. Written as DNA, the CDR3 is TGTGCCAGCAGGGAGATATACAATGAGCAGTTCTTC.

This clone was detected a few times. This rearrangement joins TRBV4-3 to TRBJ1-3, with 7 bases fitting TRBD1. The CDR3 totals 15 residues. With 4 bases clipped from V and 4 bases from J, the junction kept 7 bases outside the gene matches. Germline V gene lookup returns CDR1 LGHNA and CDR2 YSLEER. This CDR3 is CASSPETGSGNTIYF. CDR3 DNA: TGCGCCAGCAGCCCCGAGACAGGGTCCGGAAACACCATATATTTT.

This clone has at least ten counts. The rearrangement uses TRBV6-1 and TRBJ2-5; 11 nucleotides match TRBD1. Germline CDR1 reads MNHNS; CDR2 reads SASEGT. V lost 4 bases to trimming and J lost 4 bases; unmatched junction nucleotides: 5. The CDR3 is 15 residues long. The CDR3 reads CASSGRTGGRETQYF. The CDR3 DNA reads as TGTGCCAGCAGTGGGAGGACAGGGGGCAGAGAGACCCAGTACTTC.

In this sample, this clone turned up a few times. The V and J genes are TRBV3-1 and TRBJ1-1, with D tentatively TRBD1 (5 bases). There are 14 residues in the CDR3. V was cut by 6 bases and J by 1 base, with 12 bases left in between. Germline assignment: CDR1 LGHDT and CDR2 YNNKEL (reference sequence). The CDR3 DNA is TGTGCCAGCAGAGCCAGGGAAGGGAACACTGAAGCTTTCTTT. Amino acids: CASRAREGNTEAFF.

There are many counts of this clone. The chain links TRBV5-1 to TRBJ1-6, with D hard to call. The CDR3 loop spans 17 amino acids. Per the germline V gene, CDR1 is SGHRS and CDR2 is YFSETQ. Trimming took off 1 base at V and 7 bases at J, with 18 bases between the two ends. Written as DNA, the CDR3 is TGCGCCAGCAGCTTGCGTCCGTCACGGGAAACCAATTCACCCCTCCACTTT. The encoded protein is CASSLRPSRETNSPLHF.

This clone has a count of ten or more. The V and J genes are TRBV29-1 and TRBJ2-7, with D possibly called TRBD1 or TRBD2 (5 bases each). The CDR3 consists of 13 residues. Trimming shortened V by 4 bases and J by 1 base, and 11 bases separated the two germline ends. The germline CDR1 and CDR2 sequences are SQVTM and ANQGSEA. As DNA, the CDR3 is TGCAGCGTTGCCTGGGGACCATCCTACGAGCAGTACTTC. Its translation is CSVAWGPSYEQYF.

This clone was seen a few times. The V gene is TRBV6-1, the J gene TRBJ1-5, with unresolved D. This CDR3 has 12 amino acids. The germline V gene has CDR1 MNHNS and CDR2 SASEGT. V was clipped by 5 bases and J by 8 bases, with 10 bases between them. For the CDR3, the DNA is TGTGCCAGCAGTAGTTTAGGTAAGCCCCAGCATTTT. Translated: CASSSLGKPQHF.

Many counts were recorded for this clone. The chain employs TRBV5-6 and TRBJ2-2; either TRBD1 or TRBD2 may supply D (6 bases each). Germline V gene lookup returns CDR1 SGHDT and CDR2 YYEEEE. The CDR3 spans 15 residues. V was cut by 4 bases and J by 3 bases, with 13 bases left in between. This chain's CDR3 is CASSRRGSDTGELFF. CDR3 DNA sequence: TGTGCCAGCAGCCGGAGGGGGTCGGACACCGGGGAGCTGTTTTTT. Filled out from reference TRBV5-6 and TRBJ2-2, the complete variable domain reads DAGVTQSPTHLIKTRGQQVTLRCSPKSGHDTVSWYQQALGQGPQFIFQYYEEEERQRGNFPDRFSGHQFPNYSSELNVNALLLGDSALYLCASSRRGSDTGELFFGEGSRLTVL.

The sample holds a few counts of this clone. The V call is TRBV5-4, the J call TRBJ1-4, with no clear D. The CDR3 is 15 residues long. V gave up 2 bases and J gave up 0 bases, with 8 bases separating them. The V gene's germline CDR1 is SGHNT and CDR2 YYREEE (reference sequence). Here the CDR3 reads CASSFGHSTNEKLFF. For the CDR3, the DNA is TGTGCCAGCAGCTTCGGGCATTCAACTAATGAAAAACTGTTTTTT.

This clone showed up many times. This chain uses TRBV5-6 with TRBJ1-6; tentative D call: TRBD1 (5 bases). From germline, CDR1 is SGHDT and CDR2 YYEEEE. This CDR3 comprises 14 residues. V was pared by 5 bases and J by 14 bases, with 20 bases between. The CDR3 DNA sequence: TGTGCCAGCAGTAGTGTAGGGGCGGACTCAGCCCTCCACTTT. Amino acids: CASSSVGADSALHF.

This clone was seen many times. V gene TRBV19 combines with J gene TRBJ2-1, with D perhaps being TRBD1 or TRBD2 (6 bases each). V lost 5 bases, J lost 0 bases, and 17 bases lay in between. The CDR3 loop spans 17 amino acids. The V gene's germline CDR1 is LNHDA and CDR2 SQIVND (reference sequence). CDR3 in amino acids: CASSGHIRGLSYNEQFF. The CDR3, as DNA: TGTGCCAGTAGTGGGCATATCCGGGGGCTCTCCTACAATGAGCAGTTCTTC.

This clone has ten or more counts. The V gene is TRBV4-1, the J gene TRBJ1-4; D unresolved. Trimming stripped 0 bases from V and 8 bases from J, with 10 bases between. This CDR3 has 14 residues. The germline CDR1 and CDR2 sequences are MGHRA and YSYEKL. The CDR3 DNA follows: TGCGCCAGCAGCCAAGAGTGGGGAAGCGAAAAACTGTTTTTT. Its translation is CASSQEWGSEKLFF.